Following are 14 T cell receptor beta chains from one sample sequenced in a study of a mutant IDH1 vaccine in newly diagnosed glioma. For these TCRs, the target antigens are not known. As to time point: week 35, safety follow-up. All doses held 300 ug of mutant IDH1 20-mer peptide, with topical imiquimod. Here immunoSEQ multiplex PCR was the method, and the copy in TCRdb shows in-frame clones only, minus some. This table holds around 30,000 clones, around four fifths found once. The material was PBMCs, obtained from a glioma patient whose treatment included an IDH1 peptide vaccine. Source of these receptors: a man aged 40-49 years with glioma. Some clones in this sample may be carry-over from other donors' samples.

V is TRBV5-1 and J is TRBJ1-1; D not resolved. The CDR3 spans 11 residues. Germline CDR1 SGHRS, CDR2 YFSETQ. V was clipped by 5 bases and J by 3 bases, with 5 bases between them. The CDR3 DNA is TGCGCCAGCAGTATCGACACTGAAGCTTTCTTT. It specifies CASSIDTEAFF.

The V call is TRBV9, the J call TRBJ2-7, with TRBD1 identical over 9 bases. The CDR3 is 16 amino acids. The germline V gene encodes CDR1 SGDLS and CDR2 YYNGEE. Germline trimming cut 4 bases from V and 5 bases from J; bases unmatched to any gene: 13. The DNA for the CDR3 is TGTGCCAGCAGCCCACGATCCGGGACAGGGTCCCACGAGCAGTACTTC. Amino acids: CASSPRSGTGSHEQYF.

The CDR3 loop reads CASSHDGTANTEAFF. As DNA, the CDR3 is TGCGCCAGCAGCCATGATGGGACAGCGAACACTGAAGCTTTCTTT. V is TRBV4-1 and J is TRBJ1-1; TRBD1 matches at 7 bases. This CDR3 is built from 15 residues. From germline, CDR1 is MGHRA and CDR2 YSYEKL. The trim removed 3 bases at V and 1 base at J, leaving 5 bases unmatched.

This clone was detected only once. The V gene is TRBV6-4, the J gene TRBJ2-3; tentatively, D is TRBD2 (6 bases). CDR1 is MRHNA and CDR2 is SNTAGT in the germline V gene. The CDR3 runs to 14 residues. V lost 3 bases to trimming and J lost 7 bases, with 14 bases between them. CDR3 protein: CASSDWGLANTQYF. CDR3 in DNA: TGTGCCAGCAGTGATTGGGGACTGGCAAATACGCAGTATTTT.

This clone came up a few times. J is TRBJ1-1 and V is TRBV2; 9 nucleotides agree with TRBD1. The J segment lost 1 base and the V segment lost 6 bases, leaving 12 bases of the junction unmatched. The CDR3 length is 17 residues. The germline gives CDR1 SNHLY, CDR2 FYNNEI. CDR3: CASSYQQGALPNTEAFF. The CDR3 nucleotides read TGTGCCAGCAGCTATCAACAGGGGGCCCTCCCGAACACTGAAGCTTTCTTT. The entire variable domain, with the rest obtained from reference TRBV2 and TRBJ1-1, is as follows: EPEVTQTPSHQVTQMGQEVILRCVPISNHLYFYWYRQILGQKVEFLVSFYNNEISEKSEIFDDQFSVERPDGSNFTLKIRSTKLEDSAMYFCASSYQQGALPNTEAFFGQGTRLTVV.

CDR3 amino acids: CASSQGQLNYGYTF. Written as DNA, the CDR3 is TGTGCCAGCAGCCAAGGACAGCTTAACTATGGCTACACCTTC. V and J are TRBV5-6 and TRBJ1-2, with a possible D match to TRBD1 (6 bases). Germline values: CDR1 SGHDT, CDR2 YYEEEE. The CDR3 has 14 amino acids. V lost 4 bases and J 1 base, leaving 11 bases between the germline ends.

The chain has TRBV6-1 and TRBJ1-6; D gene uncertain. V was trimmed by 2 bases and J by 9 bases, leaving 5 bases between them. The germline V gene has CDR1 MNHNS and CDR2 SASEGT. The CDR3 has 12 residues. The CDR3 sequence is CASSELGSPLHF. Written as DNA, the CDR3 is TGTGCCAGCAGTGAATTGGGTTCACCCCTCCACTTT.

This rearrangement joins TRBV10-1 to TRBJ1-6, with a weak D call TRBD1 (5 bases). Per the germline V gene, CDR1 is WNHNN and CDR2 is SYGVQD (reference sequence). There are 16 residues in the CDR3. Trimming cost V 7 bases and J 0 bases, with 13 bases left between them. The chain's CDR3 is CASTLRQTSYNSPLHF. CDR3 coding DNA: TGCGCCAGCACCCTCAGACAGACCTCCTATAATTCACCCCTCCACTTT.

Only one count was recorded for this clone. V is TRBV6-1 and J is TRBJ1-1, with TRBD1 matching over 9 bases. Per germline, CDR1 MNHNS and CDR2 SASEGT. The CDR3 totals 13 residues. V lost 6 bases to trimming and J lost 8 bases; unmatched junction nucleotides: 7. CDR3 loop: CASREQGAGEAFF. CDR3 nucleotides: TGTGCCAGCAGAGAACAGGGGGCGGGCGAAGCTTTCTTT.

This clone was counted between two and nine times. This chain uses TRBV30 with TRBJ2-2; D may be TRBD2 (6 bases). The V end lost 0 bases, the J end lost 6 bases, and 17 bases lay between the germline ends. The CDR3 is 16 residues long. From germline, CDR1 is GTSNPN and CDR2 SVGIG (reference sequence). The CDR3 DNA follows: TGTGCCTGGAGTGTATTTATCCGGGAGTCGGCCGGGGAGCTGTTTTTT. This sequence encodes CAWSVFIRESAGELFF. The full variable domain, in which reference TRBV30 and TRBJ2-2 provide the parts outside the CDR3, is SQTIHQWPATLVQPVGSPLSLECTVEGTSNPNLYWYRQAAGRGLQLLFYSVGIGQISSEVPQNLSASRPQDRQFILSSKKLLLSDSGFYLCAWSVFIRESAGELFFGEGSRLTVL.

The chain uses TRBV4-1 and TRBJ1-1; no clear D. Trimming shortened V by 1 base and J by 2 bases, and 8 bases separated the two germline ends. CDR3 length: 14 amino acids. The V gene's germline CDR1 is MGHRA and CDR2 YSYEKL. The CDR3 nucleotides are TGCGCCAGCAGCCAAGTGATCCCTAACACTGAAGCTTTCTTT. Translation gives CASSQVIPNTEAFF.

CDR3 protein: CASSASGAYEQYF. The CDR3 nucleotides read TGTGCCAGCAGTGCCAGCGGGGCCTACGAGCAGTACTTC. The chain recombines TRBV25-1 with TRBJ2-7; 7 bases are a match to TRBD2. The CDR3 contains 13 residues. Germline loops: CDR1 MGHDK, CDR2 SYGVNS. The trim removed 4 bases at V and 2 bases at J, leaving 2 bases unmatched.

The chain combines TRBV2 with TRBJ2-7; maybe TRBD2 (6 bases). Trimming took off 10 bases at V and 0 bases at J, with 16 bases between the two ends. The CDR3 consists of 14 residues. CDR1 is SNHLY and CDR2 is FYNNEI in the germline V gene. Here the CDR3 reads CATRGGRSSYEQYF. The CDR3 DNA is TGTGCCACTCGGGGTGGGAGGAGCTCCTACGAGCAGTACTTC.

V usage is TRBV6-5 and J usage is TRBJ1-1; D possibly corresponds to TRBD1 (6 bases). The germline CDR1 and CDR2 sequences are MNHEY and SVGAGI. The CDR3 totals 12 residues. Between the trimmed V and J ends, which lost 8 bases and 1 base, there was a span of 8 bases. Written as DNA, the CDR3 is TGTGCCAGCGGGGGGCCGAACACTGAAGCTTTCTTT. It translates to CASGGPNTEAFF.